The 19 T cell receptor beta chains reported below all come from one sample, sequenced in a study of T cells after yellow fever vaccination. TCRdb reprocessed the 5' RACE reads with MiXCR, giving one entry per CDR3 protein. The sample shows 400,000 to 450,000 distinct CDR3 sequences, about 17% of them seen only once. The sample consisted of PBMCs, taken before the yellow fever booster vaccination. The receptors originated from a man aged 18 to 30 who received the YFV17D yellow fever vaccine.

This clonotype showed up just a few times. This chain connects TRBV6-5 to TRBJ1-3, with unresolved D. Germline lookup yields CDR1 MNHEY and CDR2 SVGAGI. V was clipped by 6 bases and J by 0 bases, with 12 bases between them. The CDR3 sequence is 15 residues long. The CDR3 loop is CASSADGLSGNTIYF. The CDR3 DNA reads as TGTGCCAGCAGCGCCGACGGACTCTCTGGAAACACCATATATTTT.

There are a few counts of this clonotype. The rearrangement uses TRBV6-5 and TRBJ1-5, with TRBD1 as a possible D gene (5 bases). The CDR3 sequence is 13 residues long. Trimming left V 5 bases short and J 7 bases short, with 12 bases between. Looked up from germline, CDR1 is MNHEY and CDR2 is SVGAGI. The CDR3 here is CASSLVGHQPQHF. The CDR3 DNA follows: TGTGCCAGCAGTCTAGTCGGACACCAGCCCCAGCATTTT.

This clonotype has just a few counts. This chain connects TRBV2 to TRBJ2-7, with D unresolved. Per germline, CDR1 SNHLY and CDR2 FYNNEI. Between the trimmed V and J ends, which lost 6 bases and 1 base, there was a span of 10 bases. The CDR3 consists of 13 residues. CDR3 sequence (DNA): TGTGCCAGCAGGCCGGCTGGTTCCTACGAGCAGTACGTC. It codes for CASRPAGSYEQYV.

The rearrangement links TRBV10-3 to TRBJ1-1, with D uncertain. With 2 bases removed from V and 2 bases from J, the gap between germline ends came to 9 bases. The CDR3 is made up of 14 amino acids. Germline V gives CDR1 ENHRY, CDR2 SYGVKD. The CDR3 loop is CAISERGINTEAFF. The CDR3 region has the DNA TGTGCCATCAGTGAGAGAGGGATAAACACTGAAGCTTTCTTT.

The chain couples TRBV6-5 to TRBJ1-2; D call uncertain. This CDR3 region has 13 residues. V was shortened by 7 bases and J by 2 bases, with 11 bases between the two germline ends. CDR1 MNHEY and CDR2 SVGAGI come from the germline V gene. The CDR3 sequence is CASTMDLNYGYTF. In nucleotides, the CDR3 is TGTGCCAGCACGATGGATCTGAACTATGGCTACACCTTC.

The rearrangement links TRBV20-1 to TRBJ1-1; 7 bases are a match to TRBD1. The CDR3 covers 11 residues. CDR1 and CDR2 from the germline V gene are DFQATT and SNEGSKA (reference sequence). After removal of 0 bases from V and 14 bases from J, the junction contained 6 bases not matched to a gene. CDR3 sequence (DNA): TGCAGTGCTAGAGATAGGGACAGAGCGTTCTTT. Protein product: CSARDRDRAFF.

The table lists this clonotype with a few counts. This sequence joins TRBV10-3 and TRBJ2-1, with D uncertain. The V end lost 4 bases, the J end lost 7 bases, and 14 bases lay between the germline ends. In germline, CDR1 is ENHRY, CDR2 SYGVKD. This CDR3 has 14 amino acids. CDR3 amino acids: CAISGLSHKNEQFF. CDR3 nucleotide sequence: TGTGCCATCAGTGGATTGAGTCACAAGAATGAGCAGTTCTTC.

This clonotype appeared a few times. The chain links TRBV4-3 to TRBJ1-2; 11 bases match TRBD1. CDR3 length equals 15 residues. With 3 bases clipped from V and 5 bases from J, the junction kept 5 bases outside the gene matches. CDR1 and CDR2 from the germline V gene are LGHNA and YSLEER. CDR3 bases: TGCGCCAGCAGCCATGGGACAGGGGGTAATTATGGCTACACCTTC. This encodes CASSHGTGGNYGYTF.

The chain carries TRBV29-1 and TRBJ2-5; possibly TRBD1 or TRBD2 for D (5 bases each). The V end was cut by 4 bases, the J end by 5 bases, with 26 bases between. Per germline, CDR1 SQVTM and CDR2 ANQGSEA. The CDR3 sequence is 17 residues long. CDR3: CSVGTRGNRNRAETQYF. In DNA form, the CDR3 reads TGCAGCGTTGGCACCCGAGGGAACAGGAATCGGGCCGAGACCCAGTACTTC.

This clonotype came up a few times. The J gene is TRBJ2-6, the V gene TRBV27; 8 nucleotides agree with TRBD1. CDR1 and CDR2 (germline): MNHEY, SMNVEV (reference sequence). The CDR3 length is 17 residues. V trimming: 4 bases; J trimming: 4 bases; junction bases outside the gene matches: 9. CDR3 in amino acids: CASSSRGRTGGANVLTF. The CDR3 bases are TGTGCCAGCAGTTCCAGGGGGCGGACTGGGGGGGCCAACGTCCTGACTTTC.

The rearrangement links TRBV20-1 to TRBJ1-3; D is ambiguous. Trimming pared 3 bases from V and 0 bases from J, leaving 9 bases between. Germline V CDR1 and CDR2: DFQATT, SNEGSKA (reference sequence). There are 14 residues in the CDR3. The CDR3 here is CSARSRSSGNTIYF. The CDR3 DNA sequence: TGCAGTGCTAGGAGCCGTAGCTCTGGAAACACCATATATTTT.

Written as DNA, the CDR3 is TGTGCCAGCAGCCCGGGACAGGGAAACAATGAGCAGTTCTTC. Protein sequence: CASSPGQGNNEQFF. This rearrangement joins TRBV7-8 to TRBJ2-1, with 9 bases identical to TRBD1. V lost 5 bases, J lost 5 bases, and 4 bases stayed unmatched. Germline values: CDR1 SGHVS, CDR2 FQNEAQ. The CDR3 length is 14 residues.

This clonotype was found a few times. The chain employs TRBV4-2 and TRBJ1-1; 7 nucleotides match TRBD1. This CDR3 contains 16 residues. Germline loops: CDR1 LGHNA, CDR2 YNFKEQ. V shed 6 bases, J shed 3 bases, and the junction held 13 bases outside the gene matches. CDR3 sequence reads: CASRLVDRELDTEAFF. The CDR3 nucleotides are TGTGCCAGCAGACTTGTTGACAGGGAATTGGACACTGAAGCTTTCTTT.

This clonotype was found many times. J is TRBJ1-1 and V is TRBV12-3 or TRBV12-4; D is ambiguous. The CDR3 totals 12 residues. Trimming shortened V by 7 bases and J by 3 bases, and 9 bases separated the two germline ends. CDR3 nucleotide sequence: TGTGCCAGCACCCAAGTGGACACTGAAGCTTTCTTT. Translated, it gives CASTQVDTEAFF.

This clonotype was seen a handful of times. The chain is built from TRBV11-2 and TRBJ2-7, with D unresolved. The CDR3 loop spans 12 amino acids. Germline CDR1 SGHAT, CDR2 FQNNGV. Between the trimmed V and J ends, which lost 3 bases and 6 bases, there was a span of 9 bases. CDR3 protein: CASSLKPAEQYV. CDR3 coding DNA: TGTGCCAGCAGCTTGAAGCCTGCCGAGCAGTACGTC.

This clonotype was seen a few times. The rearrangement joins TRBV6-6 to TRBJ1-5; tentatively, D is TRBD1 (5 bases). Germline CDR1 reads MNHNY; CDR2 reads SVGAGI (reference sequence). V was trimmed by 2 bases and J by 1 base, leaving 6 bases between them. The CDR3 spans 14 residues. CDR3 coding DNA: TGTGCCAGCAGTTACGAGGGGAGCAATCAGCCCCAGCATTTT. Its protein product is CASSYEGSNQPQHF.

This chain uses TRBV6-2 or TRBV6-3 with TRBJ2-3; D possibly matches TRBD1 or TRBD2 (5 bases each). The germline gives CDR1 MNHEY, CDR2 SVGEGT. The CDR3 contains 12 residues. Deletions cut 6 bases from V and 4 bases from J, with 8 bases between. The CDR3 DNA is TGTGCCAGCAGGGTGGGGGCAGATACGCAGTATTTT. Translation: CASRVGADTQYF.

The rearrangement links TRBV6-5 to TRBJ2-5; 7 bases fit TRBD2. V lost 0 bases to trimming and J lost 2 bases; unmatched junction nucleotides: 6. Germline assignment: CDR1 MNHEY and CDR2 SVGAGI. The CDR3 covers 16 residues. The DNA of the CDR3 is TGTGCCAGCAGTTACTCGAGGGAGGGAACACAAGAGACCCAGTACTTC. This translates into CASSYSREGTQETQYF.

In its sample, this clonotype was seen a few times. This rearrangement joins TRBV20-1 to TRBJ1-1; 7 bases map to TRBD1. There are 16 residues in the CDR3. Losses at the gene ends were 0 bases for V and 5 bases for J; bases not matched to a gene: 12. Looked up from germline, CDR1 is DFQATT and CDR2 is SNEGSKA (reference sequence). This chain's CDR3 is CSARDPAGGGGTEAFF. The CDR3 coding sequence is TGCAGTGCTAGAGATCCGGCAGGGGGAGGAGGGACTGAAGCTTTCTTT.